These 15 T cell receptor beta chains were sequenced from one sample in a study of early T cells in non-severe SARS-CoV-2 infection. TCRdb re-called the 5' RACE reads through MiXCR, storing one row per CDR3 protein. The top ten clones hold about 2.8% of a sample with roughly 51,000 distinct CDR3 sequences, roughly 6% of them seen once. Sequenced material: whole blood, taken at baseline. The receptors were gathered from an adult who was a healthcare worker with PCR-confirmed SARS-CoV-2 infection or an uninfected control (not recorded which).

V usage is TRBV5-6 and J usage is TRBJ1-1; possible D gene TRBD1, 6 bases. Germline CDR1 is SGHDT and CDR2 is YYEEEE. The CDR3 sequence is 17 residues long. The germline V and J ends were trimmed by 0 bases and 3 bases, with 18 bases remaining between them. CDR3: CASSLALRGRLDTEAFF. CDR3 bases: TGTGCCAGCAGCTTGGCCCTCCGGGGGCGCTTGGACACTGAAGCTTTCTTT.

This clonotype has at least ten counts. Compared with germline, one end of the junction differs, possibly owing to a read error. The J gene is TRBJ1-1, the V gene TRBV15, with D perhaps matching TRBD1 (6 bases). The CDR3 loop spans 14 amino acids. CDR1 is LNHNV and CDR2 is YYDKDF in the germline V gene (reference sequence). CDR3 nucleotide sequence: TGTGCCACCACCAGAGGGGGGCGCGGGACTGAAGCTTTCTTT. It translates to CATTRGGRGTEAFF.

This clonotype was counted ten times or more. The chain employs TRBV18 and TRBJ1-1; D is ambiguous. Germline-derived CDR1 and CDR2 are KGHSH and LQKENI. This CDR3 contains 13 residues. The V end lost 3 bases, the J end lost 3 bases, and 8 bases lay between the germline ends. CDR3 nucleotides: TGTGCCAGCTCACCCAATCGGGACACTGAAGCTTTCTTT. This sequence encodes CASSPNRDTEAFF.

At least ten counts were recorded for this clonotype. This sequence joins TRBV6-2 or TRBV6-3 and TRBJ1-4; D uncertain. Trimming cost V 7 bases and J 4 bases, with 10 bases left between them. Per the germline V gene, CDR1 is MNHEY and CDR2 is SVGEGT. The CDR3 has 13 amino acids. This CDR3 is CASTIGFNEKLFF. CDR3 DNA sequence: TGTGCCAGCACGATCGGATTTAATGAAAAACTGTTTTTT.

This clonotype was picked up many times. The chain couples TRBV4-1 to TRBJ2-2; tentatively, D is TRBD2 (6 bases). The CDR3 runs to 16 residues. Germline CDR1 reads MGHRA; CDR2 reads YSYEKL. V was pared by 0 bases and J by 6 bases, with 14 bases between. CDR3 in amino acids: CASSQEGGGVPGELFF. The CDR3 DNA reads as TGCGCCAGCAGCCAAGAGGGAGGCGGTGTCCCCGGGGAGCTGTTTTTT.

The rearrangement joins TRBV4-3 to TRBJ1-6; 7 bases align to TRBD1. The V and J ends lost 2 bases and 7 bases, in that order; junction bases with no gene match: 2. Germline CDR1 is LGHNA and CDR2 is YSLEER. The CDR3 loop spans 14 amino acids. The DNA of the CDR3 is TGCGCCAGCAGCCAACACAGGGGAAATTCACCCCTCCACTTT. Translating gives CASSQHRGNSPLHF.

This clonotype has at least ten counts. The chain recombines TRBV20-1 with TRBJ2-7; D is possibly TRBD1 (5 bases). The CDR3 length is 15 residues. CDR1 and CDR2 (germline): DFQATT, SNEGSKA (reference sequence). V was trimmed by 0 bases and J by 5 bases, leaving 17 bases between them. CDR3 in amino acids: CSAREWSQGTHEQYF. The CDR3 coding sequence is TGCAGTGCTAGAGAGTGGTCTCAGGGCACCCACGAGCAGTACTTC.

This clonotype appeared many times. The chain uses TRBV18 and TRBJ2-1, with 7 bases aligning to TRBD1. Looked up from germline, CDR1 is KGHSH and CDR2 is LQKENI. CDR3 length: 14 residues. V lost 6 bases, J lost 6 bases, and 8 bases stayed unmatched. This chain's CDR3 is CASSWKGQSNEQFF. CDR3 DNA sequence: TGTGCCAGCTCGTGGAAGGGACAGTCCAATGAGCAGTTCTTC.

The V gene is TRBV9, the J gene TRBJ1-2; D is unresolved. The CDR3 has 14 residues. The V gene lost 0 bases and the J gene lost 4 bases, with 10 bases spanning the gap. Germline V gene lookup returns CDR1 SGDLS and CDR2 YYNGEE. CDR3 bases: TGTGCCAGCAGCGTAGGAGGGTCCTCCTATGGCTACACCTTC. The encoded protein is CASSVGGSSYGYTF.

This clonotype was detected many times. The V and J genes are TRBV4-3 and TRBJ1-6; a weak D match, TRBD1 (6 bases). CDR3 size: 14 residues. The V end lost 6 bases, the J end lost 5 bases, and 11 bases lay between the germline ends. The germline V gene encodes CDR1 LGHNA and CDR2 YSLEER. CDR3 protein: CASRRGGDNSPLHF. The CDR3 coding sequence is TGCGCCAGCAGGAGGGGGGGAGATAATTCACCCCTCCACTTT.

This clonotype was recorded many times. The chain employs TRBV19 and TRBJ1-4; TRBD1 matches 8 bases. Germline CDR1 LNHDA, CDR2 SQIVND (reference sequence). The V segment lost 5 bases and the J segment 8 bases; nucleotides outside the gene matches: 7. The CDR3 sequence is 14 residues long. The CDR3 here is CASSATGAKEKLFF. The CDR3, as DNA: TGTGCCAGTAGTGCGACAGGGGCGAAGGAAAAACTGTTTTTT.

This clonotype was found many times. This chain connects TRBV19 to TRBJ1-2; TRBD1 might be the D (5 bases). CDR3 length: 12 amino acids. Germline-derived CDR1 and CDR2 are LNHDA and SQIVND (reference sequence). V lost 7 bases, J lost 4 bases, and 10 bases lay in between. CDR3 amino acids: CASNRGIYGYTF. CDR3 DNA sequence: TGTGCCAGTAACCGGGGGATCTATGGCTACACCTTC.

This clonotype was picked up many times. The chain carries TRBV11-2 and TRBJ1-2; possibly TRBD1 for D (5 bases). CDR1 is SGHAT, CDR2 FQNNGV, per germline. Trimming took 5 bases from V and 5 from J, leaving 24 bases between them. The CDR3 contains 17 residues. As DNA, the CDR3 is TGTGCCAGCAGCAACTTAGACACAGGCTTATGGGATTATGGCTACACCTTC. This encodes CASSNLDTGLWDYGYTF.

The V and J genes are TRBV11-2 and TRBJ2-5; 12 bases fit TRBD2. The V and J ends lost 5 bases and 1 base, in that order; junction bases with no gene match: 5. The CDR3 covers 16 residues. Germline assignment: CDR1 SGHAT and CDR2 FQNNGV. CDR3: CASSAWTSGVQETQYF. The CDR3 bases are TGTGCCAGCAGCGCGTGGACTAGCGGGGTCCAAGAGACCCAGTACTTC.

This clonotype has more than one count but fewer than ten. The chain is built from TRBV6-2 or TRBV6-3 and TRBJ1-2, with 8 bases identical to TRBD1. Germline assignment: CDR1 MNHEY and CDR2 SVGEGT. The CDR3 is made up of 17 amino acids. The junction had 12 bases not matched to a gene; V was cut back by 2 bases and J by 4 bases. This CDR3 is CASSYQRQGTSVYGYTF. CDR3 DNA: TGTGCCAGCAGTTACCAGAGACAGGGGACTTCGGTCTATGGCTACACCTTC.